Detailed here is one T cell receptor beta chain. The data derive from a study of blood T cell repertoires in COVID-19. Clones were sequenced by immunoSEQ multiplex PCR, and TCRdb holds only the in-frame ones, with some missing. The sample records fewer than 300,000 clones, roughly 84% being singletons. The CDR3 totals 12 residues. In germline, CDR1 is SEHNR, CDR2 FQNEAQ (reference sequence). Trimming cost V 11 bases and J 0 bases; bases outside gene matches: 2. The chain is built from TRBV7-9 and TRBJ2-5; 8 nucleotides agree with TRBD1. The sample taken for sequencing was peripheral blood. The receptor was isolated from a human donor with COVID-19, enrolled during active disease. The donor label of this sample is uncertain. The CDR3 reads CAPGGHQETQYF. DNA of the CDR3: TGTGCCCCAGGGGGCCACCAAGAGACCCAGTACTTC.